These T cell receptor beta chains were read from a single sample in a study of blood T cells in healthy people across ages. TCRdb reprocessed the 5' RACE reads via MiXCR and lists one record per CDR3 protein. The sample consists of some 1.8 million distinct CDR3 sequences, roughly two fifths of them appearing once. The sample consisted of blood. The receptor set was obtained from a human donor in good health. The CDR3 runs from the conserved cysteine through the conserved F or W. Each record gives: D gene, V gene, J gene, clone size, CDR3 protein, CDR3 DNA. D genes are given only for firm matches. Only some rows state a clone size, as once, few, many or a class for expanded clones.

d_gene: TRBD2
v_gene: TRBV29-1
j_gene: TRBJ2-1
abundance: -
CDR3aa: CSALAGATSCNEQFF
CDR3nt: TGCAGCGCTCTAGCGGGGGCCACCTCCTGCAATGAGCAGTTCTTC

d_gene: -
v_gene: TRBV2
j_gene: TRBJ1-1
abundance: few
CDR3aa: CASRLWNTEAFF
CDR3nt: TGTGCCAGCAGACTTTGGAACACTGAAGCTTTCTTT

d_gene: TRBD1
v_gene: TRBV7-8
j_gene: TRBJ2-7
abundance: -
CDR3aa: CASNPPGQGYEQYF
CDR3nt: TGTGCCAGCAACCCACCGGGACAGGGTTACGAGCAGTACTTC

d_gene: TRBD1
v_gene: TRBV9
j_gene: TRBJ2-3
abundance: once
CDR3aa: CASSARTGDSTDTQYF
CDR3nt: TGTGCCAGCAGCGCCCGGACAGGGGATAGCACAGATACGCAGTATTTT

d_gene: -
v_gene: TRBV29-1
j_gene: TRBJ1-2
abundance: many
CDR3aa: CSVEDPGGYTF
CDR3nt: TGCAGCGTTGAAGATCCAGGGGGCTACACCTTC

d_gene: -
v_gene: TRBV29-1
j_gene: TRBJ1-1
abundance: -
CDR3aa: CSAAGSLTEAFF
CDR3nt: TGCAGCGCCGCAGGGTCGTTAACTGAAGCTTTCTTT

d_gene: -
v_gene: TRBV5-6
j_gene: TRBJ1-5
abundance: few
CDR3aa: CASSPGWGFQPQHF
CDR3nt: TGTGCCAGCAGCCCCGGGTGGGGTTTTCAGCCCCAGCATTTT

d_gene: -
v_gene: TRBV20-1
j_gene: TRBJ1-2
abundance: -
CDR3aa: CSAREWETNLGANYGYTF
CDR3nt: TGCAGTGCTAGAGAATGGGAGACCAACTTAGGAGCTAACTATGGCTACACCTTC

d_gene: TRBD1
v_gene: TRBV2
j_gene: TRBJ2-2
abundance: few
CDR3aa: CASRRQGQNTGELFF
CDR3nt: TGTGCCAGCAGGCGACAGGGACAGAACACCGGGGAGCTGTTTTTT

d_gene: -
v_gene: TRBV7-8
j_gene: TRBJ1-1
abundance: -
CDR3aa: CASSPYSTMNTEAFF
CDR3nt: TGTGCCAGCAGCCCGTACTCTACCATGAACACTGAAGCTTTCTTT

d_gene: -
v_gene: TRBV6-1
j_gene: TRBJ1-1
abundance: -
CDR3aa: CASTYETGVGTEAFF
CDR3nt: TGTGCCAGCACCTACGAAACGGGCGTCGGCACTGAAGCTTTCTTT

d_gene: TRBD1
v_gene: TRBV6-2/TRBV6-3
j_gene: TRBJ1-5
abundance: few
CDR3aa: CASSWSQYLTGTGRSNQPQHF
CDR3nt: TGTGCCAGCAGTTGGTCCCAATATCTCACCGGGACAGGCCGTAGCAATCAGCCCCAGCATTTT

d_gene: TRBD1
v_gene: TRBV20-1
j_gene: TRBJ2-7
abundance: -
CDR3aa: CSAREGFNRGDEQYF
CDR3nt: TGCAGTGCTAGAGAAGGCTTCAACAGGGGCGACGAGCAGTACTTC

d_gene: -
v_gene: TRBV4-1
j_gene: TRBJ2-3
abundance: few
CDR3aa: CASSQSGGPISHTQYF
CDR3nt: TGCGCCAGCAGCCAGTCTGGGGGGCCGATCTCCCATACGCAGTATTTT

d_gene: TRBD2
v_gene: TRBV20-1
j_gene: TRBJ2-5
abundance: -
CDR3aa: CSATSSGGAVGETQYF
CDR3nt: TGCAGTGCTACCTCTAGCGGGGGGGCCGTAGGTGAGACCCAGTACTTC

d_gene: -
v_gene: TRBV7-3
j_gene: TRBJ1-2
abundance: many
CDR3aa: CASSRDDLGGYTF
CDR3nt: TGTGCCAGCTCCCGGGACGATTTGGGTGGCTACACCTTC

d_gene: TRBD1
v_gene: TRBV7-2
j_gene: TRBJ1-1
abundance: -
CDR3aa: CASRLGGQGMGAEAFF
CDR3nt: TGTGCCAGCAGATTAGGGGGACAGGGGATGGGGGCTGAAGCTTTCTTT